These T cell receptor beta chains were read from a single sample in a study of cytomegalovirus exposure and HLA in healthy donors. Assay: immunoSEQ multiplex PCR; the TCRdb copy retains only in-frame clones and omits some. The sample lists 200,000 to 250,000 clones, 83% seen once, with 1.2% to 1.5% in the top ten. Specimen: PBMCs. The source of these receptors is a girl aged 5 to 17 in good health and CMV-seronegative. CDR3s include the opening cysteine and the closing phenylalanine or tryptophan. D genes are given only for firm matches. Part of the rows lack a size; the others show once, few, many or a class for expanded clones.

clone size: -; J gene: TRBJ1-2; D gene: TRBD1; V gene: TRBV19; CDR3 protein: CASSIVLDRGLGAPYYGYTF; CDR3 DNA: TGTGCCAGTAGTATAGTGTTGGACAGGGGCCTCGGGGCCCCCTACTATGGCTACACCTTC
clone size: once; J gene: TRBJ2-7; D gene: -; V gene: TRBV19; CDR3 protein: CASSAQYLQPYEQYF; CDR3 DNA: TGTGCCAGTAGTGCACAGTACTTGCAACCTTACGAGCAGTACTTC
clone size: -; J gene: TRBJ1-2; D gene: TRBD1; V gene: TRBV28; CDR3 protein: CASSLSGTGSYGYTF; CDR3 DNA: TGTGCCAGCAGTCTGTCCGGGACAGGGTCATATGGCTACACCTTC
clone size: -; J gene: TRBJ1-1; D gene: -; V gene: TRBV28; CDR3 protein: CASSLPGVWEPSNEAFF; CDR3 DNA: TGTGCCAGCAGTTTACCCGGGGTCTGGGAGCCGAGTAATGAAGCTTTCTTT
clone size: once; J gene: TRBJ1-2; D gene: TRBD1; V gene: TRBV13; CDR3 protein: CASSSRDRGIYGYTF; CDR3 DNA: TGTGCCAGCAGCTCCCGGGACAGAGGAATCTATGGCTACACCTTC
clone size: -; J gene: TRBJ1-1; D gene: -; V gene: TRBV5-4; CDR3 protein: CASLQDRTNTEAFF; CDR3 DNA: TGTGCCAGCTTACAGGACAGAACTAACACTGAAGCTTTCTTT
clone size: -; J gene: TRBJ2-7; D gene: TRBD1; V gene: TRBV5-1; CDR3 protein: CASSLGEGADEQYF; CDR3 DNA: TGCGCCAGCAGCTTGGGTGAGGGGGCGGACGAGCAGTACTTC
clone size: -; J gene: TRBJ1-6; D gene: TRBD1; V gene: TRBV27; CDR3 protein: CASRGAGTGNSPLHF; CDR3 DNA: TGTGCCAGCAGGGGAGCCGGGACAGGGAATTCACCCCTCCACTTT
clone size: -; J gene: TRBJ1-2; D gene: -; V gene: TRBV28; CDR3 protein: CASSLPGTLVYGYTF; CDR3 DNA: TGTGCCAGCAGTCTCCCGGGAACGCTAGTGTATGGCTACACCTTC
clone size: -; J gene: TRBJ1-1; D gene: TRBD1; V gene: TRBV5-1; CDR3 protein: CASSGVTGPNTEAFF; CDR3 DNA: TGCGCCAGCAGCGGGGTGACAGGGCCGAACACTGAAGCTTTCTTT
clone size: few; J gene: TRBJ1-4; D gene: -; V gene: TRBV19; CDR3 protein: CASSPRNTGGEKLFF; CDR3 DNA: TGTGCCAGTAGTCCCCGTAATACCGGGGGTGAAAAACTGTTTTTT
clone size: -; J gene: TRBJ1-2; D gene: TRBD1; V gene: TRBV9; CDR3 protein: CASSSGGGTGLGYTF; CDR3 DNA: TGTGCCAGCAGCTCCGGGGGGGGGACAGGGCTTGGCTACACCTTC
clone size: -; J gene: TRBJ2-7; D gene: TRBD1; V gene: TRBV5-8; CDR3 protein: CASRLPGTGGPEQYF; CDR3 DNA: TGTGCCAGCAGATTACCCGGGACAGGGGGCCCCGAGCAGTACTTC
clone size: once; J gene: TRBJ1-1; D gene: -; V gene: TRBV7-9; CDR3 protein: CASSKQGRVMNTEAFF; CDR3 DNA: TGTGCCAGCAGCAAACAGGGCCGAGTAATGAACACTGAAGCTTTCTTT
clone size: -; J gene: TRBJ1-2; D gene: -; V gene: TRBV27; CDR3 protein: CASSSWAGMGYTF; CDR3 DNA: TGTGCCAGCAGTTCATGGGCCGGAATGGGCTACACCTTC
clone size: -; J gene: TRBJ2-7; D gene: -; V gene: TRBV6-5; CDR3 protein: CASSPFGAYEQYF; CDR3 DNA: TGTGCCAGCAGTCCGTTCGGGGCCTACGAGCAGTACTTC
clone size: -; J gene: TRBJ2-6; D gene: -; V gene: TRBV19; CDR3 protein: CASSLRVPQPLYSGANVLTF; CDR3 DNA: TGTGCCAGTAGTCTCCGGGTCCCACAACCACTCTACTCTGGGGCCAACGTCCTGACTTTC
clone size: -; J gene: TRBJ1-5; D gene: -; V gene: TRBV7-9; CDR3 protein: CSSSVGAGPEGGRGQPQHF; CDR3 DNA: TGTTCCAGCAGCGTAGGGGCCGGGCCTGAGGGAGGGAGAGGGCAGCCCCAGCATTTT
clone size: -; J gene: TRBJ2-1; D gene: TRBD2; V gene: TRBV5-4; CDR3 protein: CASSVSGGRYNEQFF; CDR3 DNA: TGTGCCAGCAGCGTTAGCGGGGGGAGATACAATGAGCAGTTCTTC
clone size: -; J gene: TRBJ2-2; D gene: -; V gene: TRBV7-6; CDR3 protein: CASSFSKETYTGELFF; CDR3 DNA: TGTGCCAGCAGCTTCAGTAAGGAGACCTACACCGGGGAGCTGTTTTTT
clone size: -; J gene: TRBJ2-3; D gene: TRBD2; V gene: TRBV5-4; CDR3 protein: CASSLGAAGGPGTDTQYF; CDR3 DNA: TGTGCCAGCAGCTTGGGGGCTGCGGGGGGGCCCGGCACAGATACGCAGTATTTT
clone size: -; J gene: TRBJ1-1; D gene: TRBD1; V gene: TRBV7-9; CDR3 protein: CASSLGQERDRIAFF; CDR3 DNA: TGTGCCAGCAGTTTAGGACAGGAAAGGGACAGGATAGCTTTCTTT
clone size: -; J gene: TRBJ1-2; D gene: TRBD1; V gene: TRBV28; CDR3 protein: CASSSTGEGYTF; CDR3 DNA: TGTGCCAGCAGTTCAACAGGGGAGGGCTACACCTTC
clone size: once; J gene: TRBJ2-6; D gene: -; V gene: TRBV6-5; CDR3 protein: CASSYAVLSGANVLTF; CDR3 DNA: TGTGCCAGCAGTTACGCGGTGCTTTCTGGGGCCAACGTCCTGACTTTC
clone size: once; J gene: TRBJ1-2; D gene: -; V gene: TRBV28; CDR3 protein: CASSARGYTF; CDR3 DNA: TGTGCCAGCAGTGCGCGTGGCTACACCTTC
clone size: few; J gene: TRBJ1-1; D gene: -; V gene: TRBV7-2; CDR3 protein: CASSLGQLNTEAFF; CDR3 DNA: TGTGCCAGCAGCTTAGGACAGCTGAACACTGAAGCTTTCTTT
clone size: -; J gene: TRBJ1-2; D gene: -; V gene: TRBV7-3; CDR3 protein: CASRNTGRLRNGYTF; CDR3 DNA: TGTGCCAGCAGGAATACAGGAAGGCTTAGGAATGGCTACACCTTC
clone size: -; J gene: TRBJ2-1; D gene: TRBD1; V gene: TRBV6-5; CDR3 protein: CASSSDRGTYNEQFF; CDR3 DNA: TGTGCCAGCAGTTCAGACAGGGGAACCTACAATGAGCAGTTCTTC
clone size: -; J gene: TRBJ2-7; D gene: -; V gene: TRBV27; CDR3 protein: CASRLGTRYEQYF; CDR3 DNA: TGTGCCAGCAGGCTCGGGACTCGTTACGAGCAGTACTTC
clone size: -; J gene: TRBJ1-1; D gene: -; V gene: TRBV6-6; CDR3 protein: CASSYSVLNTEAFF; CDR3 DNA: TGTGCCAGCAGTTACTCCGTCCTGAACACTGAAGCTTTCTTT
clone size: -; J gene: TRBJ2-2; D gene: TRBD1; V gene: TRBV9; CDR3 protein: CASSVAQQGATGELFF; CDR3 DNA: TGTGCCAGCAGCGTAGCCCAACAGGGGGCCACCGGGGAGCTGTTTTTT
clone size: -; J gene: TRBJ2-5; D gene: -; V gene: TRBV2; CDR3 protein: CASGLKYQETQYF; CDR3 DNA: TGTGCCAGTGGACTCAAGTACCAAGAGACCCAGTACTTC
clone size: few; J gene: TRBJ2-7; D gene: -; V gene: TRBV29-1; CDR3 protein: CSVELPGGYEQYF; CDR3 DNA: TGCAGCGTTGAGTTGCCTGGAGGTTACGAGCAGTACTTC
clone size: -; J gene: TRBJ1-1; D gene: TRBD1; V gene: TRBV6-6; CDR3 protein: CASSSDRGLNTEAFF; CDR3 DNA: TGTGCCAGCAGTTCGGACAGGGGTCTTAACACTGAAGCTTTCTTT
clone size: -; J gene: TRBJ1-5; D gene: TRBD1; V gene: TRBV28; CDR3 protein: CASSLGQVLGQPQHF; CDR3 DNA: TGTGCCAGCAGTTTGGGACAGGTGTTAGGTCAGCCCCAGCATTTT
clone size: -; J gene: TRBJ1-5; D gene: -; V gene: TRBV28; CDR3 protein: CASSSPGKGDNQPQHF; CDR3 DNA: TGTGCCAGCAGTTCACCAGGGAAGGGCGACAATCAGCCCCAGCATTTT
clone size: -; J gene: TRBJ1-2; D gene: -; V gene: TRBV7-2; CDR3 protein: CASSLVWRVNYGYTF; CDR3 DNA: TGTGCCAGCAGCTTAGTTTGGCGGGTAAACTATGGCTACACCTTC
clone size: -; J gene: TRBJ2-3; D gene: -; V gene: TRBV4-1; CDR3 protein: CASSQDTSRDTQYF; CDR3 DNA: TGCGCCAGCAGCCAAGATACGTCCCGGGATACGCAGTATTTT
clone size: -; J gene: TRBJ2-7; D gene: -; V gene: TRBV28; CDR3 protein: CASSTLLKQGEQYF; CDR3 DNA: TGTGCCAGCAGTACGCTCTTGAAACAGGGTGAGCAGTACTTC
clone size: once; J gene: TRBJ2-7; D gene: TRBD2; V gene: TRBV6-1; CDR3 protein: CASRDSGVIYEQYF; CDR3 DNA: TGTGCCAGCAGGGATAGCGGGGTTATCTACGAGCAGTACTTC
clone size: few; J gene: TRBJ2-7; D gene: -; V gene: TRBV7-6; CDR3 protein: CASSLWPNSYEQYF; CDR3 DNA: TGTGCCAGCAGCTTATGGCCGAATTCCTACGAGCAGTACTTC
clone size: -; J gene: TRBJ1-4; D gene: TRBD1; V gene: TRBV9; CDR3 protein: CASSVGAGGAEKLFF; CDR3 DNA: TGTGCCAGCAGCGTAGGTGCAGGGGGCGCGGAAAAACTGTTTTTT
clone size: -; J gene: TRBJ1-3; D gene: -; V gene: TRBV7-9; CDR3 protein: CASSPSGFGNTIYF; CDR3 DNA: TGTGCCAGCAGCCCTTCAGGGTTTGGAAACACCATATATTTT
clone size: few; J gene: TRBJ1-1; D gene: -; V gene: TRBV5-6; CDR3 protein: CASSFSRMNTEAFF; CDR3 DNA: TGTGCCAGCAGCTTTTCGAGAATGAACACTGAAGCTTTCTTT
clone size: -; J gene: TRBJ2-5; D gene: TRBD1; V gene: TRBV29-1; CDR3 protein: CSVAPGQGAREQYF; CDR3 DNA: TGCAGCGTCGCCCCTGGACAGGGGGCCAGGGAGCAGTACTTC
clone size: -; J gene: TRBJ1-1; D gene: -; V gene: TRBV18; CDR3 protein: CASSPRAGLNTEAFF; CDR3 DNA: TGTGCCAGCTCACCACGGGCAGGGCTGAACACTGAAGCTTTCTTT
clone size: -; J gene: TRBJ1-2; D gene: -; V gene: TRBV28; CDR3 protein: CASSPTDLYGYTF; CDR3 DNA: TGTGCCAGCAGTCCTACAGATCTCTATGGCTACACCTTC
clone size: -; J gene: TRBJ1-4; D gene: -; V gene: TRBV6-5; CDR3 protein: CASSRGENEKLFF; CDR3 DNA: TGTGCCAGCAGTCGGGGGGAGAATGAAAAACTGTTTTTT
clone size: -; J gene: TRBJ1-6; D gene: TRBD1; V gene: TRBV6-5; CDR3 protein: CASSYAGQNNSPLHF; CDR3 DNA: TGTGCCAGCAGTTACGCGGGACAGAATAATTCACCCCTCCACTTT
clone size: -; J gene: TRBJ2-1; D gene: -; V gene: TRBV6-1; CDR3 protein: CASTVTVGYNEQFF; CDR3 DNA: TGTGCCAGCACCGTGACAGTCGGCTACAATGAGCAGTTCTTC
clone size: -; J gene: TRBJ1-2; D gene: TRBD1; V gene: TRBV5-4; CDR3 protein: CASGQEVYGYTF; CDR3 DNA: TGTGCCAGCGGACAGGAGGTCTATGGCTACACCTTC
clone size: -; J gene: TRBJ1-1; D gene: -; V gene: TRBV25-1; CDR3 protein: CASSELVYSEAFF; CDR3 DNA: TGTGCCAGCAGTGAATTAGTCTACAGTGAAGCTTTCTTT
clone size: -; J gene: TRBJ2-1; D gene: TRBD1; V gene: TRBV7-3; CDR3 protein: CASSPDRGLEQFF; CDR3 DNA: TGTGCCAGCAGTCCTGACAGGGGGCTCGAGCAGTTCTTC
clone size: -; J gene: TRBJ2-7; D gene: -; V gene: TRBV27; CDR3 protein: CASSLLTPGALYEQYF; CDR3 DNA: TGTGCCAGCAGTTTATTGACCCCAGGGGCGCTTTACGAGCAGTACTTC
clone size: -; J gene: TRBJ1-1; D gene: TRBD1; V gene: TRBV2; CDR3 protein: CAGTGTGNTEAFF; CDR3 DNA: TGTGCCGGAACCGGGACAGGGAACACTGAAGCTTTCTTT
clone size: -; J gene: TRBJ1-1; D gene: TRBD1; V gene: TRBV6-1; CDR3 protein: CASSVLGTGVNTEAFF; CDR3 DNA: TGTGCCAGCAGTGTGTTAGGGACAGGGGTTAACACTGAAGCTTTCTTT
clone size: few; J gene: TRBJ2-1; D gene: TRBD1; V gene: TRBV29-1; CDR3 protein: CSVEGQGTSYNEQFF; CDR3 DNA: TGCAGCGTTGAAGGACAGGGCACCTCCTACAATGAGCAGTTCTTC